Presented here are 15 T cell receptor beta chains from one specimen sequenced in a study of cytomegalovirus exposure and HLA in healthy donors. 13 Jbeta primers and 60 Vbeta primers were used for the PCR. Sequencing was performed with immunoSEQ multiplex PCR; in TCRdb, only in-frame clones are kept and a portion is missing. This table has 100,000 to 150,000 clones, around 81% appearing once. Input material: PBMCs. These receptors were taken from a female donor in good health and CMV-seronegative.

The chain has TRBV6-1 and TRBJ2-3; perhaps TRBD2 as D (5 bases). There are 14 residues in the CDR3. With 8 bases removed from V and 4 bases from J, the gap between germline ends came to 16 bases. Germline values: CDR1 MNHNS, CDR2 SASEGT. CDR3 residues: CASARAYGADTQYF. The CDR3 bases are TGTGCCAGCGCGCGGGCCTACGGCGCAGATACGCAGTATTTT.

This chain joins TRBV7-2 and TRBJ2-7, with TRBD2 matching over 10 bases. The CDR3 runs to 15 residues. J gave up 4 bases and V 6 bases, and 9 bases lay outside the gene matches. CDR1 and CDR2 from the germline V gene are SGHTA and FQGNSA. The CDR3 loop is CASRKLAGRIYEQYF. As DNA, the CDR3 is TGTGCCAGCAGAAAACTAGCGGGACGTATTTACGAGCAGTACTTC.

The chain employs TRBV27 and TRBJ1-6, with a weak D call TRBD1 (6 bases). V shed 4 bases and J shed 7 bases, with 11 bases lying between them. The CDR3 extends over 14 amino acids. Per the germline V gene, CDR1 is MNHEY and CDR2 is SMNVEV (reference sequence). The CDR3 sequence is CASSSQGKNSPLHF. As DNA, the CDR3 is TGTGCCAGCAGTTCACAGGGAAAGAATTCACCCCTCCACTTT.

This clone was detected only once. The CDR3 region has the DNA TGTGCCAGCAGCGCAGGGATTTTAGGCGAAGCTTTCTTT. It codes for CASSAGILGEAFF. The rearrangement links TRBV9 to TRBJ1-1; maybe TRBD1 (5 bases). Per the germline V gene, CDR1 is SGDLS and CDR2 is YYNGEE. V was clipped by 3 bases and J by 8 bases, with 14 bases between them. The CDR3 sequence is 13 residues long.

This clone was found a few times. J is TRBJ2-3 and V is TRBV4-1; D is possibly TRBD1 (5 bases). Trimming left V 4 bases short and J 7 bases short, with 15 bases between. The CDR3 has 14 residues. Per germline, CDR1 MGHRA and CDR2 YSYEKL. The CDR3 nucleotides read TGCGCCAGCAGCCGGATGGTGGCAGGGAATACGCAGTATTTT. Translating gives CASSRMVAGNTQYF.

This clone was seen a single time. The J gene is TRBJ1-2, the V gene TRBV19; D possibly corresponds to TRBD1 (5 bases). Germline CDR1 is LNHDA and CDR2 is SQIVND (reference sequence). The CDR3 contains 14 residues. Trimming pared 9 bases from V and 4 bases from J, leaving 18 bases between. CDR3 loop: CASLSSGQRYGYTF. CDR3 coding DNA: TGTGCCAGCCTTTCCTCAGGACAACGCTATGGCTACACCTTC.

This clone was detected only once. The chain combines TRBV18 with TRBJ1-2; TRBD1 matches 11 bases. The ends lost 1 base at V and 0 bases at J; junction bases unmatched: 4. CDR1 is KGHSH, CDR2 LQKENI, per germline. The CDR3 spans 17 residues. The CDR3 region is CASSPLGQGAANYGYTF. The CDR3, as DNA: TGTGCCAGCTCACCACTAGGACAGGGGGCGGCTAACTATGGCTACACCTTC.

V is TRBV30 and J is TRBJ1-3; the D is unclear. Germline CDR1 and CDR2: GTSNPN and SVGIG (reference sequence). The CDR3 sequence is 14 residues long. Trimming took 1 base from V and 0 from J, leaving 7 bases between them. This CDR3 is CAWSEPFSGNTIYF. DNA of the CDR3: TGTGCCTGGAGTGAGCCCTTCTCTGGAAACACCATATATTTT.

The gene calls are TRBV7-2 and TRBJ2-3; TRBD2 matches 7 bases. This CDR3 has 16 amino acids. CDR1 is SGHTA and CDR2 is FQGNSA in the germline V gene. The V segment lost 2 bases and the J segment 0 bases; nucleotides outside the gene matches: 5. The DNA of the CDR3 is TGTGCCAGCAGCTTAAGGGGAGGGCCAAGCACAGATACGCAGTATTTT. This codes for CASSLRGGPSTDTQYF.

CDR3 sequence: CASRLGQTTSYEQYF. The CDR3 DNA reads as TGTGCCAGCAGATTGGGACAGACTACCTCCTACGAGCAGTACTTC. The V gene is TRBV28, the J gene TRBJ2-7; 7 bases fit TRBD1. Per the germline V gene, CDR1 is MDHEN and CDR2 is SYDVKM. The CDR3 contains 15 residues. The junction had 8 bases not matched to a gene; V was cut back by 6 bases and J by 0 bases.

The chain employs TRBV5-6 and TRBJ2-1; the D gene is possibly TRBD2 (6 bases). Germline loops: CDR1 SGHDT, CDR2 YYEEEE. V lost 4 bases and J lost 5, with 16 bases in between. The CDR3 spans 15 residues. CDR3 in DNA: TGTGCCAGCAGCCCGGGGACTTTCGTGGACAATGAGCAGTTCTTC. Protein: CASSPGTFVDNEQFF.

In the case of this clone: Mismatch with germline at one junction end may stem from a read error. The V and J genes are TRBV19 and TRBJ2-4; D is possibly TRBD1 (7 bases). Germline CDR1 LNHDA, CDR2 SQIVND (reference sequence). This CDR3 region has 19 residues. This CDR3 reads CASSQGGGPVGLSKNSQYF. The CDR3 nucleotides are TGTGCCAGTAGTCAGGGGGGCGGCCCGGTCGGTTTGTCAAAAAACAGTCAGTACTTC.

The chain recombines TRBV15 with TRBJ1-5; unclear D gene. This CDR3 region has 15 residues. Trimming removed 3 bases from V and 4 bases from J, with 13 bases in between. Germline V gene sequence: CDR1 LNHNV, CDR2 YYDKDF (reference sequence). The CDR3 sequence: CATSSGHSGNQPQHF. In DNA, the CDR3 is TGTGCCACCAGCAGTGGTCATTCGGGTAATCAGCCCCAGCATTTT.

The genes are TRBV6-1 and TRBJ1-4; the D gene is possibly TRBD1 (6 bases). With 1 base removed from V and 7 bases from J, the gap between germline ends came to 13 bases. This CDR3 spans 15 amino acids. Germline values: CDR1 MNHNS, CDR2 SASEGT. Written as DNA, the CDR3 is TGTGCCAGCAGTGAAGAGGGGGGGGCGTTTGAAAAACTGTTTTTT. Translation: CASSEEGGAFEKLFF.

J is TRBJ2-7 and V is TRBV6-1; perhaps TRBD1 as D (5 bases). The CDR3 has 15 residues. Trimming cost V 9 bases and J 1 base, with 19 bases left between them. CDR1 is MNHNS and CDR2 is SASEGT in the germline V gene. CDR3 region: CASIQGREKSYEQYF. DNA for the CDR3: TGTGCCAGTATCCAGGGCAGGGAAAAATCCTACGAGCAGTACTTC.